The text below deals with one TCR beta chain. The CDR3 extends over 15 amino acids. Germline values: CDR1 MNHEY, CDR2 SVGAGI. With V trimmed by 10 bases and J by 5 bases, 16 bases remained unmatched. Clones were sequenced by immunoSEQ multiplex PCR, and TCRdb holds only the in-frame ones, with some missing. The table records 390,000 or so clones, less than 90% of them present only once. The entry originates in a study of blood T cell repertoires in COVID-19. This chain links TRBV6-5 with TRBJ1-1; TRBD1 matches at 7 bases. This receptor was obtained from a woman aged 45-60 years who had recovered from COVID-19. Sequenced sample: PBMCs or T cells enriched from blood (not recorded which). The CDR3 here is CATYRGGGVGTEAFF. For the CDR3, the DNA is TGTGCCACATACAGGGGAGGAGGGGTGGGGACTGAAGCTTTCTTT.